These 17 T cell receptor beta chains were all obtained from the same sample, sequenced in a study of beta chain features in type 1 diabetes. Expressed TCRB transcripts were sequenced after all isolated RNA was converted to cDNA. Using immunoSEQ multiplex PCR, the repertoire was profiled, and TCRdb retains in-frame clones only, with some absent. The data show 250,000 to 300,000 clones, around 7.8% seen once. Sequencing was done on a sample of central memory CD4+ T cells from blood. These receptors were taken from a woman between 18 and 29 years old in good health.

The chain couples TRBV27 to TRBJ1-2, with 7 bases identical to TRBD1. With V trimmed by 5 bases and J by 7 bases, 7 bases remained unmatched. The CDR3 extends over 13 amino acids. Germline V gene lookup returns CDR1 MNHEY and CDR2 SMNVEV (reference sequence). This chain's CDR3 is CASSLREGAGYTF. CDR3 bases: TGTGCCAGCAGTCTTAGAGAGGGGGCTGGCTACACCTTC.

This chain joins TRBV5-1 and TRBJ2-1; no clear D gene. The CDR3 spans 14 residues. Between the trimmed V and J ends, which lost 4 bases and 4 bases, there was a span of 12 bases. Germline V gives CDR1 SGHRS, CDR2 YFSETQ. The CDR3 sequence is CASSVRVQYNEQFF. The CDR3 DNA sequence: TGCGCCAGCAGCGTAAGGGTACAATACAATGAGCAGTTCTTC.

The sample holds a few counts of this clone. V is TRBV6-1 and J is TRBJ1-4; TRBD1 aligns across 8 bases. The V gene end was trimmed by 5 bases and the J gene end by 8 bases; junction bases not matched to a gene: 4. CDR3 length: 13 residues. Per the germline V gene, CDR1 is MNHNS and CDR2 is SASEGT. CDR3 sequence reads: CASSPGGWEKLFF. DNA of the CDR3: TGTGCCAGCAGTCCAGGGGGCTGGGAAAAACTGTTTTTT.

The rearrangement links TRBV29-1 to TRBJ1-1; D might be TRBD1 (5 bases). The V end lost 2 bases, the J end lost 11 bases, and 15 bases lay between the germline ends. CDR1 and CDR2 from the germline V gene are SQVTM and ANQGSEA. This CDR3 region has 12 residues. The CDR3 DNA reads as TGCAGCGTTGAAATGGTATCGGGGGTGGCTTTCTTT. It yields the protein CSVEMVSGVAFF.

V and J are TRBV7-9 and TRBJ2-3; 9 nucleotides agree with TRBD1. From germline, CDR1 is SEHNR and CDR2 FQNEAQ (reference sequence). The V and J ends lost 5 bases and 4 bases, in that order; junction bases with no gene match: 4. CDR3 length equals 14 residues. CDR3 in amino acids: CASSPGDRADTQYF. CDR3 nucleotide sequence: TGTGCCAGCAGCCCCGGGGACAGGGCAGATACGCAGTATTTT. Based on the CDR3 plus reference TRBV7-9 and TRBJ2-3, the full variable domain is DTGVSQNPRHKITKRGQNVTFRCDPISEHNRLYWYRQTLGQGPEFLTYFQNEAQLEKSRLLSDRFSAERPKGSFSTLEIQRTEQGDSAMYLCASSPGDRADTQYFGPGTRLTVL.

The CDR3 protein is CATDWGGVNTEAFF. The CDR3, as DNA: TGTGCCACTGATTGGGGGGGCGTGAACACTGAAGCTTTCTTT. The chain couples TRBV6-6 to TRBJ1-1; perhaps TRBD1 as D (6 bases). The germline V gene encodes CDR1 MNHNY and CDR2 SVGAGI (reference sequence). Trimming took off 10 bases at V and 0 bases at J, with 15 bases between the two ends. This CDR3 region has 14 residues.

The chain joins TRBV4-3 to TRBJ2-3; 12 nucleotides line up with TRBD2. Looked up from germline, CDR1 is LGHNA and CDR2 is YSLEER. V shed 3 bases, J shed 3 bases, and the junction held 7 bases outside the gene matches. This CDR3 comprises 17 residues. The CDR3 nucleotides read TGCGCCAGCAGCCACTCCGGGACTAGCGGGTTTACAGATACGCAGTATTTT. Translated, it gives CASSHSGTSGFTDTQYF.

This clone has ten or more counts. Other DNA sequences in the sample encode the same CDR3. The chain is built from TRBV7-3 and TRBJ1-1; D is uncertain. V was pared by 3 bases and J by 2 bases, with 7 bases between. The CDR3 spans 13 residues. Per germline, CDR1 SGHTA and CDR2 FQGTGA. The CDR3 DNA reads TGTGCCAGCAGCTTTTCCCAAAACACTGAAGCTTTCTTT. It yields the protein CASSFSQNTEAFF.

The CDR3 is CASSTLQGVVFF. DNA of the CDR3: TGTGCCAGTAGCACTCTGCAGGGGGTCGTGTTTTTT. The chain employs TRBV19 and TRBJ1-4; TRBD1 agrees at 7 bases. Germline V gene lookup returns CDR1 LNHDA and CDR2 SQIVND (reference sequence). This CDR3 comprises 12 residues. V lost 6 bases, J lost 15 bases, and 10 bases stayed unmatched.

Only a few counts were recorded for this clone. The V gene is TRBV7-2, the J gene TRBJ1-1, with unresolved D. The CDR3 contains 15 residues. Trimming took off 0 bases at V and 0 bases at J, with 8 bases between the two ends. Germline CDR1 is SGHTA and CDR2 is FQGNSA. The CDR3 spells CASSLAARLNTEAFF. CDR3 in DNA: TGTGCCAGCAGCTTAGCCGCCAGGTTGAACACTGAAGCTTTCTTT.

This clone was observed a few times. This chain uses TRBV4-1 with TRBJ1-2; D may be TRBD1 (5 bases). The V end lost 3 bases, the J end lost 3 bases, and 20 bases lay between the germline ends. Germline V lookup: CDR1 MGHRA, CDR2 YSYEKL. This CDR3 has 17 amino acids. CDR3 nucleotides: TGCGCCAGCAGCCACGAGTTTCGAGAGGGGCGGCACTATGGCTACACCTTC. Encoded protein: CASSHEFREGRHYGYTF.

V is TRBV4-3 and J is TRBJ2-5; 7 bases are a match to TRBD2. Unmatched junction bases numbered 9, after V lost 1 base and J lost 1 base. The CDR3 extends over 17 amino acids. The germline gives CDR1 LGHNA, CDR2 YSLEER. CDR3 sequence reads: CASSQGRSGGGQETQYF. CDR3 nucleotide sequence: TGCGCCAGCAGCCAAGGCCGATCGGGAGGAGGCCAAGAGACCCAGTACTTC.

The chain is built from TRBV4-2 and TRBJ2-5; no firm D call. There are 14 residues in the CDR3. Germline V gives CDR1 LGHNA, CDR2 YNFKEQ. Trimming removed 1 base from V and 5 bases from J, with 11 bases in between. The CDR3 nucleotides are TGTGCCAGCAGCCAAGCCCACCAGAGGGAGACCCAGTACTTC. Its protein is CASSQAHQRETQYF.

This clone appeared a few times. V usage is TRBV5-1 and J usage is TRBJ2-1; 9 bases fit TRBD2. J lost 9 bases, V lost 1 base, and 11 bases had no gene match. CDR1 is SGHRS and CDR2 is YFSETQ in the germline V gene. CDR3 length equals 16 residues. CDR3 protein: CASSLISGSEGSEQFF. Here the CDR3 DNA reads TGCGCCAGCAGCTTGATTAGCGGGAGTGAGGGGAGTGAGCAGTTCTTC.

The rearrangement links TRBV7-2 to TRBJ2-2; no reliable D call. V was pared by 0 bases and J by 5 bases, with 10 bases between. The CDR3 is 15 amino acids. Looked up from germline, CDR1 is SGHTA and CDR2 is FQGNSA. This CDR3 reads CASSLATFVTGELFF. The CDR3, as DNA: TGTGCCAGCAGCTTAGCGACGTTTGTAACCGGGGAGCTGTTTTTT.

This clone has a handful of counts. The chain recombines TRBV7-9 with TRBJ2-1, with TRBD2 matching 8 bases. Germline values: CDR1 SEHNR, CDR2 FQNEAQ (reference sequence). This CDR3 has 15 amino acids. Trimming took 2 bases from V and 9 from J; bases not matched to a gene: 9. The CDR3 reads CASSLSSSGYFEQFF. CDR3 sequence (DNA): TGTGCCAGCAGCTTAAGTTCTAGCGGGTACTTTGAGCAGTTCTTC.

The V and J genes are TRBV4-2 and TRBJ1-5; 7 bases align to TRBD1. Germline trimming cut 0 bases from V and 1 base from J; bases unmatched to any gene: 6. CDR3 length: 17 amino acids. The germline V gene has CDR1 LGHNA and CDR2 YNFKEQ. The CDR3 protein is CASSQDAGTESNQPQHF. The DNA for the CDR3 is TGTGCCAGCAGCCAAGACGCCGGGACAGAAAGCAATCAGCCCCAGCATTTT.